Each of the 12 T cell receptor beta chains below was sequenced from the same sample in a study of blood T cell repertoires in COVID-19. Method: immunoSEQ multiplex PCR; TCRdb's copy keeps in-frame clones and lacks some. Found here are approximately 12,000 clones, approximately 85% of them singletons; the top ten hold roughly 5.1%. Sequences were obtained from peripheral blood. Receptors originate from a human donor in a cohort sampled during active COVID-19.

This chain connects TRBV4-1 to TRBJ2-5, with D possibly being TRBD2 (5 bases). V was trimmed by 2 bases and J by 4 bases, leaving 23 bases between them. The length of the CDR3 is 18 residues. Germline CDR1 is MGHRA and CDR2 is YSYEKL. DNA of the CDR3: TGCGCCAGCAGCCAATACCCCAACGGGGTTAGGAGGCGAGAGACCCAGTACTTC. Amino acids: CASSQYPNGVRRRETQYF.

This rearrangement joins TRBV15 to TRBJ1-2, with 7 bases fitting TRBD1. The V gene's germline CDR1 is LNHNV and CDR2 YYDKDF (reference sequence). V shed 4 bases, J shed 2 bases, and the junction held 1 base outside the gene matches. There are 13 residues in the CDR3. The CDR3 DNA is TGTGCCACCAGCAAGGGGGCGAACTATGGCTACACCTTC. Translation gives CATSKGANYGYTF. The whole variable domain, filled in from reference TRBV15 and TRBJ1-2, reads DAMVIQNPRYQVTQFGKPVTLSCSQTLNHNVMYWYQQKSSQAPKLLFHYYDKDFNNEADTPDNFQSRRPNTSFCFLDIRSPGLGDTAMYLCATSKGANYGYTFGSGTRLTVV.

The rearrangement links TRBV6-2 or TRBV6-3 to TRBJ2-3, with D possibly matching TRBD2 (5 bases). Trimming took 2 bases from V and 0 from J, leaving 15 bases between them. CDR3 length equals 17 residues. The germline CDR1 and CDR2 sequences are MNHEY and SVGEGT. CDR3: CASSYLGPAASTDTQYF. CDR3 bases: TGTGCCAGCAGTTACCTAGGCCCAGCGGCTAGCACAGATACGCAGTATTTT.

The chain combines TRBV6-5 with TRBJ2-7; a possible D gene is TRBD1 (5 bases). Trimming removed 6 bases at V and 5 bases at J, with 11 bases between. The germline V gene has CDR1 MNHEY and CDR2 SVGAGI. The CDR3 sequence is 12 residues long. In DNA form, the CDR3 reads TGTGCCAGCAGAGCTACAGGCGACGAGCAGTACTTC. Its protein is CASRATGDEQYF.

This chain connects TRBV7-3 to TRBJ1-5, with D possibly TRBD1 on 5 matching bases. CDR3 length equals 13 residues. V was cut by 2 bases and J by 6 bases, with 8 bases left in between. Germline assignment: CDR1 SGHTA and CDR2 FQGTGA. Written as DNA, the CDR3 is TGTGCCAGCAGCTTACAGGGCGGTCAGCCCCAGCATTTT. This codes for CASSLQGGQPQHF. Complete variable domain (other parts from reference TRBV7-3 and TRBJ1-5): GAGVSQTPSNKVTEKGKYVELRCDPISGHTALYWYRQSLGQGPEFLIYFQGTGAADDSGLPNDRFFAVRPEGSVSTLKIQRTERGDSAVYLCASSLQGGQPQHFGDGTRLSIL.

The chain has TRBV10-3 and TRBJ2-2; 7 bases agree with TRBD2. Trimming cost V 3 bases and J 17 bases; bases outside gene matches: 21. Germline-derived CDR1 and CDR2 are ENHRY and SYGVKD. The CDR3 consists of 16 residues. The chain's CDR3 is CAISEGSGNSPGSRFF. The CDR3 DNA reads TGTGCCATCAGTGAAGGAAGCGGGAATTCACCGGGGAGCCGTTTTTTT.

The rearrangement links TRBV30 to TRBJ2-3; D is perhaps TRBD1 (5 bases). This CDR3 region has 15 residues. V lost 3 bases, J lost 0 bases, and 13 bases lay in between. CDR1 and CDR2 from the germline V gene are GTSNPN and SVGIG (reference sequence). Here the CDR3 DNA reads TGTGCCTGGAGATTTGGTGGGGCTAGCACAGATACGCAGTATTTT. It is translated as CAWRFGGASTDTQYF.

CDR3: CASSLGEGGGFNEQFF. The DNA of the CDR3 is TGTGCCAGCAGCTTAGGGGAGGGAGGGGGGTTCAATGAGCAGTTCTTC. This rearrangement joins TRBV7-9 to TRBJ2-1; the D gene is possibly TRBD2 (7 bases). V was clipped by 1 base and J by 6 bases, with 16 bases between them. The germline CDR1 and CDR2 sequences are SEHNR and FQNEAQ (reference sequence). The CDR3 is 16 residues long.

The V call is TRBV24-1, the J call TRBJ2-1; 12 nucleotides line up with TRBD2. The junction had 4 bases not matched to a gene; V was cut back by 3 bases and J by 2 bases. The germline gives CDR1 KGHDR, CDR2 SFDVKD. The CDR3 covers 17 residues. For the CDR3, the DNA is TGTGCCACCAGTGATCCGACTAGCGGGAGAGCCTACAATGAGCAGTTCTTC. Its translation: CATSDPTSGRAYNEQFF.

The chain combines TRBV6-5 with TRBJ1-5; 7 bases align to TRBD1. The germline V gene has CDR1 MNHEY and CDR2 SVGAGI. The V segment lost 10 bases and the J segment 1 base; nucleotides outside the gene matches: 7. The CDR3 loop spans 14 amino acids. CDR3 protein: CATRDRQSNQPQHF. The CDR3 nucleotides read TGTGCCACCAGGGACAGACAGAGCAATCAGCCCCAGCATTTT.

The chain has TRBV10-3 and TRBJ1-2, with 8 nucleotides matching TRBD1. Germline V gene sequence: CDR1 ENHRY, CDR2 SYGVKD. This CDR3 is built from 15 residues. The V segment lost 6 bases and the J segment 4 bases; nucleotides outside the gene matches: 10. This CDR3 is CAIRDRVTSGYGYTF. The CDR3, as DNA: TGTGCCATCAGGGACAGGGTGACTTCGGGCTATGGCTACACCTTC.

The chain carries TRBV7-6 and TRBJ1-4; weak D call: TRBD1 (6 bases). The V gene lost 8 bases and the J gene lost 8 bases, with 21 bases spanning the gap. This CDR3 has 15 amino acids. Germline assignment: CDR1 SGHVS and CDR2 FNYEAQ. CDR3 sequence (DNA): TGTGCCAGCGGTTCCCAGGGGTCCCTCTACGAAAAACTGTTTTTT. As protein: CASGSQGSLYEKLFF.